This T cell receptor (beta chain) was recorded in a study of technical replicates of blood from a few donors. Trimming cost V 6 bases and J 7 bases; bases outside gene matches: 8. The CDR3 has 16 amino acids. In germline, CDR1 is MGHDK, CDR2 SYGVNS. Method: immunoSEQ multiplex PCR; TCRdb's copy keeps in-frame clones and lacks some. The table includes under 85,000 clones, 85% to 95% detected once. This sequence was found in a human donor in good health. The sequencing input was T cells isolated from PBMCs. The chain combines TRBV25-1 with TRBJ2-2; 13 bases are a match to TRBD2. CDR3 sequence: CASSSTSGRPYGELFF. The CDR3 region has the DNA TGTGCCAGCAGCTCGACTAGCGGGAGGCCATACGGGGAGCTGTTTTTT.